A selection of T cell receptor beta chains follows, all from one sample in a study of T-cell memory formation after mild COVID-19. TCRdb used MiXCR to reprocess the 5' RACE reads, holding one entry per CDR3 protein. The data show 400,000 to 500,000 distinct CDR3 sequences, 20% to 25% seen once. The material sequenced was PBMCs or a T cell subset sorted from them (not recorded which). All receptors derive from an adult woman who had mild COVID-19 (a few samples of this study predate the infection). Cell type and time point are not known. Both conserved end residues are part of each CDR3. A D gene is named only where the DNA matches it firmly. The size entry is marked missing in some rows and otherwise reads once, few, many or a size class.

len	d_gene	abundance	j_gene	v_gene	CDR3aa	CDR3nt
14	TRBD2	few	TRBJ2-3	TRBV7-8	CASSMTSGTDTQYF	TGTGCCAGCTCCATGACTAGCGGCACAGATACGCAGTATTTT
18	.	.	TRBJ1-2	TRBV20-1	CSGWRRFKRTVGDYGYTF	TGCAGTGGATGGCGGAGATTTAAGAGAACAGTAGGTGACTATGGCTACACCTTC
14	.	.	TRBJ2-1	TRBV27	CASSLSWGSNEQFF	TGTGCCAGCAGTTTATCTTGGGGTTCAAATGAGCAGTTCTTC
12	.	many	TRBJ1-1	TRBV12-3/TRBV12-4	CASGFGSTEAFF	TGTGCCAGCGGATTTGGGTCCACTGAAGCTTTCTTT
16	.	few	TRBJ2-6	TRBV4-1	CASSQEQVSGANVLTF	TGCGCCAGCAGCCAAGAACAGGTCTCTGGGGCCAACGTCCTGACTTTC
16	.	.	TRBJ1-1	TRBV20-1	CSARDASRLRNTEAFF	TGCAGTGCTAGAGACGCGAGCAGGCTTAGGAACACTGAAGCTTTCTTT
16	.	many	TRBJ1-1	TRBV27	CASSLKGLRMNTEAFF	TGTGCCAGCAGTTTGAAAGGTTTGCGCATGAACACTGAAGCTTTCTTT
13	.	many	TRBJ2-2	TRBV5-1	CASSLGNTGELFF	TGCGCCAGCAGCTTGGGGAACACCGGGGAGCTGTTTTTT
17	.	.	TRBJ1-6	TRBV11-2	CASSSELGQIRRSPLHF	TGTGCCAGCAGCTCCGAGTTGGGGCAGATACGTCGTTCACCCCTCCACTTT
13	.	few	TRBJ2-7	TRBV27	CASSRWGRDEQYF	TGTGCCAGCAGTAGGTGGGGTAGGGACGAGCAGTACTTC
19	.	.	TRBJ1-2	TRBV5-1	CASSSIGGGRTDGVDGYTF	TGCGCCAGCAGCTCCATTGGAGGGGGGCGGACAGACGGGGTTGATGGCTACACCTTC
17	.	few	TRBJ2-3	TRBV14	CASSQDVGGPITDTQYF	TGTGCCAGCAGCCAAGATGTGGGGGGGCCCATTACAGATACGCAGTATTTT
18	.	few	TRBJ2-6	TRBV4-3	CASSPWGQGSSGANVLTF	TGCGCCAGCAGCCCATGGGGGCAGGGGAGCTCTGGGGCCAACGTCCTGACTTTC
18	TRBD2	.	TRBJ2-2	TRBV9	CASSVRREGPRVTGELFF	TGTGCCAGCAGCGTCCGGCGGGAGGGCCCTCGGGTCACCGGGGAGCTGTTTTTT
12	.	.	TRBJ1-1	TRBV7-9	CASSLRGVGAFF	TGTGCCAGCAGCCTCCGCGGGGTTGGGGCTTTCTTT
17	TRBD1	.	TRBJ2-2	TRBV12-3/TRBV12-4	CASTSPERGLNTGELFF	TGTGCCAGCACCTCCCCGGAGAGGGGGCTGAACACCGGGGAGCTGTTTTTT
15	.	few	TRBJ2-7	TRBV7-8	CASSGGSGARYEQYF	TGTGCCAGCAGCGGGGGTTCAGGGGCGCGTTACGAGCAGTACTTC
13	.	.	TRBJ1-5	TRBV7-8	CASSSPDRQPQHF	TGTGCCAGCAGCTCACCCGACAGGCAGCCCCAGCATTTT
15	TRBD1	.	TRBJ2-1	TRBV6-2/TRBV6-3	CASRATGVSYNEQFF	TGTGCCAGCAGGGCTACAGGGGTCTCCTACAATGAGCAGTTCTTC
13	TRBD1	.	TRBJ1-1	TRBV27	CASSFPTGGEAFF	TGTGCCAGCAGTTTCCCTACAGGGGGAGAAGCTTTCTTT
15	TRBD1	.	TRBJ2-5	TRBV11-1	CASSSPGQGQETQYF	TGTGCCAGCAGCAGTCCGGGACAGGGGCAAGAGACCCAGTACTTC
16	TRBD2	.	TRBJ2-3	TRBV7-3	CASSLTGTRGTDTQYF	TGTGCCAGCAGCTTAACGGGGACTAGGGGGACAGATACGCAGTATTTT
15	.	once	TRBJ2-2	TRBV7-9	CASSSYRANTGELFF	TGTGCCAGCAGCTCCTACAGGGCGAACACCGGGGAGCTGTTTTTT
13	TRBD2	few	TRBJ2-1	TRBV5-6	CASIAGGYNEQFF	TGTGCCAGCATAGCGGGAGGCTACAATGAGCAGTTCTTC
15	.	few	TRBJ2-7	TRBV10-3	CAISVGTGNSYEQYF	TGTGCCATCAGTGTTGGTACGGGGAACTCCTACGAGCAGTACTTC
18	TRBD2	.	TRBJ2-2	TRBV7-9	CASSFRPLADPNTGELFF	TGTGCCAGCAGCTTCCGACCCCTAGCGGACCCAAACACCGGGGAGCTGTTTTTT
14	.	few	TRBJ2-4	TRBV7-2	CASSPSGAKNIQYF	TGTGCCAGCAGCCCCTCTGGGGCCAAAAACATTCAGTACTTC
15	.	.	TRBJ1-2	TRBV12-3/TRBV12-4	CASSGPPTARYGYTF	TGTGCCAGCAGCGGACCCCCGACAGCCCGCTATGGCTACACCTTC
17	TRBD1	many	TRBJ1-6	TRBV4-2	CASSQEAGTGLNSPLHF	TGTGCCAGCAGCCAAGAGGCGGGGACAGGGTTAAATTCACCCCTCCACTTT
14	.	.	TRBJ2-2	TRBV24-1	CATRSAGRTGELFF	TGTGCCACCAGATCGGCAGGGCGGACCGGGGAGCTGTTTTTT
13	.	.	TRBJ1-1	TRBV5-1	CASSLGQGIGAFF	TGCGCCAGCAGCTTGGGCCAGGGTATTGGAGCTTTCTTT
12	.	.	TRBJ2-7	TRBV15	CATSRAGNEQYF	TGTGCCACCAGCAGAGCTGGGAACGAGCAGTACTTC
16	TRBD1	few	TRBJ2-6	TRBV7-6	CASSVGQGSGANVLTF	TGTGCCAGCAGCGTGGGACAGGGATCCGGGGCCAACGTCCTGACTTTC
14	.	.	TRBJ2-1	TRBV12-3/TRBV12-4	CASSLRQGYNEQFF	TGTGCCAGCAGTTTAAGGCAGGGGTACAATGAGCAGTTCTTC
19	TRBD1	few	TRBJ2-3	TRBV18	CASSPLRVGQGRMTDTQYF	TGTGCCAGCTCACCCCTCCGGGTCGGACAGGGGAGAATGACAGATACGCAGTATTTT
15	TRBD2	.	TRBJ2-2	TRBV9	CASSPAGVNTGELFF	TGTGCCAGCAGCCCAGCGGGGGTGAACACCGGGGAGCTGTTTTTT
16	.	.	TRBJ2-6	TRBV5-1	CASSLAPSSGANVLTF	TGCGCCAGCAGCTTGGCCCCGTCCTCTGGGGCCAACGTCCTGACTTTC
17	TRBD2	.	TRBJ2-5	TRBV9	CASSVGAGARLKETQYF	TGTGCCAGCAGCGTAGGCGCGGGAGCACGTCTAAAAGAGACCCAGTACTTC
15	.	few	TRBJ1-6	TRBV15	CATSRDGDYNSPLHF	TGTGCCACCAGCAGAGATGGCGATTATAATTCACCCCTCCACTTT
14	.	few	TRBJ2-1	TRBV3-1	CASSQSSSYNEQFF	TGTGCCAGCAGCCAGTCTAGCTCCTACAATGAGCAGTTCTTC
15	.	.	TRBJ2-5	TRBV6-5	CATSGASGYQETQYF	TGTGCCACCTCGGGGGCTAGCGGTTACCAAGAGACCCAGTACTTC
15	TRBD1	few	TRBJ2-1	TRBV6-2/TRBV6-3	CASNDRDRGPDEQFF	TGTGCCAGCAACGACCGGGACAGGGGGCCGGATGAGCAGTTCTTC
12	.	few	TRBJ2-1	TRBV25-1	CASSESVGEQFF	TGTGCCAGCAGTGAATCAGTCGGAGAGCAGTTCTTC
14	.	few	TRBJ2-5	TRBV15	CATSRDGVSETQYF	TGTGCCACCAGCAGAGACGGGGTGTCGGAGACCCAGTACTTC
14	.	many	TRBJ1-5	TRBV5-1	CASSLVGGNQPQHF	TGTGCCAGCAGCTTAGTCGGCGGGAATCAGCCCCAGCATTTT
15	.	few	TRBJ1-1	TRBV12-3/TRBV12-4	CASSWHPGGRTEAFF	TGTGCCAGCAGTTGGCATCCCGGGGGGAGGACTGAAGCTTTCTTT
13	TRBD1	few	TRBJ2-7	TRBV5-1	CASSSTGAYEQYF	TGCGCCAGCAGTTCCACAGGGGCCTACGAGCAGTACTTC
12	.	.	TRBJ2-3	TRBV7-2	CASSFWLDTQYF	TGTGCCAGCAGCTTCTGGTTAGATACGCAGTATTTT
15	.	few	TRBJ1-6	TRBV6-6	CASSYSRTVYSPLHF	TGTGCCAGCAGTTACTCTCGGACAGTATATTCACCCCTCCACTTT
11	.	.	TRBJ1-2	TRBV30	CDWSDNGGYTF	TGTGACTGGAGTGATAATGGGGGCTACACCTTC
16	TRBD1	few	TRBJ2-7	TRBV4-1	CASSGRDRDFSYEQYF	TGCGCCAGCAGCGGCCGGGACAGGGACTTCTCCTACGAGCAGTACTTC
13	.	.	TRBJ1-2	TRBV29-1	CSVVGDINYGYTF	TGCAGCGTTGTTGGGGACATAAACTATGGCTACACCTTC
17	TRBD2	few	TRBJ2-1	TRBV7-2	CASSLARQLAAINEQFF	TGTGCCAGCAGCTTAGCTCGACAACTAGCGGCGATCAATGAGCAGTTCTTC